This paragraph covers one T cell receptor beta chain sequence. Other DNA sequences in the same sample also yield this CDR3. There were only Caucasian adults among the donors, and all lived in Nashville, Tennessee. Sequencing used immunoSEQ multiplex PCR; TCRdb keeps in-frame clones, though not all of them. The data contain 2 million to 2.5 million clones, just over 90% of them singletons. The sample is drawn from a study of shared clonotypes between healthy human individuals. The CDR3 contains 16 residues. Germline CDR1 reads SGDLS; CDR2 reads YYNGEE. V lost 0 bases, J lost 0 bases, and 3 bases stayed unmatched.

The sequenced material came from naive CD4+ T cells from PBMCs. The subset: CD45RA+ positively selected. This TCR was sampled from a man aged 18 to 29 in good health. Some clones in this sample may be carry-over from other donors' samples. This rearrangement joins TRBV9 to TRBJ2-3; 8 nucleotides align to TRBD2. CDR3 in DNA: TGTGCCAGCAGCGTAGTGGCTAGCGGGAGCACAGATACGCAGTATTTT. Protein product: CASSVVASGSTDTQYF.